This T cell receptor (beta chain) was sequenced for a study of blood T cell repertoires in COVID-19. V was clipped by 0 bases and J by 3 bases; unmatched bases: 8. Germline V lookup: CDR1 LNHNV, CDR2 YYDKDF (reference sequence). This CDR3 has 18 amino acids. Assay used: immunoSEQ multiplex PCR; TCRdb lists only in-frame clones, some missing. The sample records about 65,000 clones, 80% to 95% being singletons. J is TRBJ2-1 and V is TRBV15; 10 nucleotides line up with TRBD1. This sequence was found in a man between 65 and 85 years old with active COVID-19. The sequenced sample consisted of peripheral blood. As DNA, the CDR3 is TGTGCCACCAGCAGAGATCGACAGGGGGCGGAGAACTACAATGAGCAGTTCTTC. Its protein is CATSRDRQGAENYNEQFF.